This is a list of T cell receptor beta chains from one sample in a study of cytomegalovirus exposure and HLA in healthy donors. The protocol was immunoSEQ multiplex PCR, while the TCRdb copy is restricted to in-frame clones and leaves out a portion. The sample carries about 180,000 clones, more than 75% recorded once. Source material: PBMCs. Receptors originate from a woman in her twenties or thirties in good health and CMV-seropositive. CDR3s include the opening cysteine and the closing phenylalanine or tryptophan. Some rows mark clone size as missing; the rest say once, few, many or name a class of expanded clone.

>TRBV15|TRBJ2-5|-
CATSRRGVGQETQYF
>TRBV5-6|TRBJ2-3|-
CASSFRQGWTTDTQYF
>TRBV28|TRBJ1-4|-
CASSLLPIFGDREINEKLFF
>TRBV7-9|TRBJ2-5|few
CASSLRRQGTETQYF
>TRBV7-9|TRBJ2-7|-
CASSEEYEQYF
>TRBV2|TRBJ2-3|few
CASSDWASGGAGYSTDTQYF
>TRBV30|TRBJ2-7|-
CAGVVPGGYYEQYF
>TRBV11-1|TRBJ1-1|once
CASSLMGLEDEAFF
>TRBV2|TRBJ1-5|-
CASSWGGTGNQPQHF
>TRBV20-1|TRBJ2-7|-
CSAPRDEQYF
>TRBV11-2|TRBJ2-7|-
CASRTHTSGGGRGEQYF
>TRBV4-1|TRBJ2-5|-
CASSPEDYGRTQYF
>TRBV4-2|TRBJ1-4|-
CASSQEGGQGRELFF
>TRBV5-4|TRBJ1-2|-
CASSFDRVSGYGYTF
>TRBV6-6|TRBJ2-4|many
CASRLNTVQYF
>TRBV9|TRBJ2-7|-
CASSPTGGSEQYF
>TRBV30|TRBJ1-6|-
CAWSGQYNSPLHF
>TRBV7-2|TRBJ1-4|once
CASSLAAGVNEKLFF
>TRBV30|TRBJ1-3|-
CACFTGSGNTIYF
>TRBV12-2|TRBJ1-2|-
CASRLPLSRREDYGYTF
>TRBV6-1|TRBJ1-3|-
CAAGQGDFGNTIYF
>TRBV19|TRBJ1-1|-
CASGIRAGRTEAFF
>TRBV11-3|TRBJ1-4|-
CASSSRRSTNEKLFF
>TRBV15|TRBJ1-2|-
CATSRAQGGRGYTF
>TRBV2|TRBJ1-2|few
CASRGRVHYGYTF
>TRBV6-1|TRBJ1-6|-
CASSENGGAWFNSPLHF
>TRBV5-1|TRBJ2-7|-
CASSLDTGRYEQYF
>TRBV7-2|TRBJ1-5|few
CASSGLRNQPQHF
>TRBV28|TRBJ2-1|once
CASSFTGSYNEQFF
>TRBV20-1|-|-
CSASKESEQYF
>TRBV19|TRBJ2-2|-
CASTPRGSTGELFF
>TRBV6-5|TRBJ1-1|-
CASSYSQGLEAFF